A selection of T cell receptor beta chains follows, all from one sample in a study of Ad26.COV2.S vaccination and SARS-CoV-2 variants. Measured with immunoSEQ multiplex PCR; TCRdb has only the in-frame clones, and not every one. The data hold some 640,000 clones, with around 90% observed a single time. Sequencing used peripheral blood, obtained in a trial of Ad26.COV2.S vaccine versus placebo. Receptors were obtained from a person aged 18-60 years who received the Ad26.COV2.S COVID-19 vaccine or a placebo. Each CDR3 is given with its conserved first and last residue. A D gene is named only where the DNA matches it firmly. Expanded clones get a size class; other rows say once, few or many, or leave the size out.

j_call clone_size v_call d_call cdr3_nt cdr3_aa
TRBJ2-1 NA TRBV7-2 NA TGTGCCAGCAGCTTAGTCCCAACAGCGCAGTTCTTC CASSLVPTAQFF
TRBJ2-6 once TRBV6-5 NA TGTGCCAGCACCCGAGACGGCTCTGGGGCCAACGTCCTGACTTTC CASTRDGSGANVLTF
TRBJ1-5 NA TRBV19 NA TGTGCCAGTAGGGGAGAAGCCTTTAGCAATCAGCCCCAGCATTTT CASRGEAFSNQPQHF
TRBJ2-4 NA TRBV6-5 NA TGTGCCAGCAGTCTCGATGGGGCCCAAAACATTCAGTACTTC CASSLDGAQNIQYF
TRBJ2-7 NA TRBV27 NA TGTGCCAGCAGCCCCCCGGCGGCCGGAAAGTTCTACGAGCAGTACTTC CASSPPAAGKFYEQYF
TRBJ2-1 NA TRBV24-1 NA TGTGCCACCAGTGATGGACCGGGACGTTCAGAGGTCTACAATGAGCAGTTCTTC CATSDGPGRSEVYNEQFF
TRBJ2-7 NA TRBV6-5 NA TGTGCCAGCAGTTACTCGAAGCTGAACGAGCAGTACTTC CASSYSKLNEQYF
TRBJ2-2 NA TRBV7-8 NA TGTGCCAGCAGCTTAGTAAGGGGTGGCGGGGAGCTGTTTTTT CASSLVRGGGELFF
TRBJ1-4 NA TRBV18 TRBD1 TGTGCCAGCTCACCAGCGACAGGGGAAAAACTGTTTTTT CASSPATGEKLFF
TRBJ1-2 NA TRBV5-4 NA TGTGCCAGCAGCTTCATGACAGTAGGCTATGGCTACACCTTC CASSFMTVGYGYTF
TRBJ2-4 NA TRBV2 NA TGTGCCAGCAGGCGTCGGGACCCATCCAACATTCAGTACTTC CASRRRDPSNIQYF
TRBJ1-2 NA TRBV20-1 TRBD1 TGCAGTGCTAGTTCCCTCCAACTACCGAACAGGGGGCGCTATGGCTACACCTTC CSASSLQLPNRGRYGYTF
TRBJ1-1 NA TRBV11-2 TRBD1 TGTGCCAGCAGCTTAGAGGTTTTGGTCAGGGGGAATTCGCGCGCAACTGAAGCTTTCTTT CASSLEVLVRGNSRATEAFF
TRBJ2-1 NA TRBV5-1 NA TGCGCCAGCAGCGAGTGGGCAGGTTCCAATGAGCAGTTCTTC CASSEWAGSNEQFF
TRBJ1-2 NA TRBV25-1 TRBD1 TGTGCCAGCAGTGATCCCGGGGACAGGGGGCAGGTGGATGGCTACACCTTC CASSDPGDRGQVDGYTF
TRBJ1-2 NA TRBV6-1 TRBD1 TGTGCCAGCAGTGAAGCGACGACAGGGTATGGCTACACCTTC CASSEATTGYGYTF
TRBJ2-7 NA TRBV25-1 NA TGTGCCAGCACCCCCGGCAGCGGCTACGAGCAGTACTTC CASTPGSGYEQYF
TRBJ2-1 NA TRBV5-1 TRBD2 TGCGCCAGCAGCTTGGATAGCGGGGCCTACAATGAGCAGTTCTTC CASSLDSGAYNEQFF
TRBJ2-1 once TRBV5-4 NA TGTGCCAGCAGCTTGGGAGACCTCTTCAGGGAGCAGTTCTTC CASSLGDLFREQFF
TRBJ2-1 NA TRBV5-5 TRBD2 TGTGCCAGCAGCTCTGGACTAGCGGTCCTAGATGAGCAGTTCTTC CASSSGLAVLDEQFF
TRBJ1-4 NA TRBV18 TRBD1 TGTGCCAGCTCACTCGACAGGGACTCTAATGAAAAACTGTTTTTT CASSLDRDSNEKLFF
TRBJ1-6 NA TRBV4-3 TRBD1 TGCGCCAGCAGCCAAACAGGGGATTCACCCCTCCACTTT CASSQTGDSPLHF
TRBJ2-7 NA TRBV7-9 TRBD2 TGTGCCAGCAGCCCCCGAACGGGAGCGGGGTACGAGCAGTACTTC CASSPRTGAGYEQYF
TRBJ2-3 NA TRBV9 NA TGTGCCAGCAGCGAGGGCCTAGCGTACACAGATACGCAGTATTTT CASSEGLAYTDTQYF
TRBJ1-2 NA TRBV15 NA TGTGCCACCAGCAGAGATAAAAGGGTACTCAATGGCTACACCTTC CATSRDKRVLNGYTF
TRBJ1-3 NA TRBV13 NA TGTGCCAGCAGCTTTGACACCGGGACGGGAGGGGACACCATATATTTT CASSFDTGTGGDTIYF
TRBJ2-1 NA TRBV5-1 TRBD2 TGCGCCAGCAGCCCCCGGATTAGCGGGAGCCTGGATGAGCAGTTCTTC CASSPRISGSLDEQFF
TRBJ2-7 NA TRBV5-1 NA TGCGCCAGCTCGGAAGGCGGAGCCTCCTACGAGCAGTACTTC CASSEGGASYEQYF
TRBJ2-2 NA TRBV24-1 TRBD2 TGTGCCACCAGTGACCCCTTAGCGGGAGTGACCGGGGAGCTGTTTTTT CATSDPLAGVTGELFF
TRBJ1-1 NA TRBV30 NA TGTGCCTGTCGGGCCAGATCATCTGAAGCTTTCTTT CACRARSSEAFF
TRBJ2-3 NA TRBV15 TRBD2 TGTGCCACCAGCAGGGGGGGGAGAACAGATACGCAGTATTTT CATSRGGRTDTQYF
TRBJ1-3 NA TRBV3-1/TRBV3-2 TRBD1 TGTGCCAGCACCCCAAGGGAGGGGGCTTGGTCTGGAAACACCATATATTTT CASTPREGAWSGNTIYF
TRBJ2-1 once TRBV11-2 NA TGTGCCAGCAGCACAAGAGGAGCTAGCATCTACAATGAGCAGTTCTTC CASSTRGASIYNEQFF
TRBJ2-1 NA TRBV7-6 NA TGTGCCAGCAGCTTTACGGGGGCCTCCAATGAGCAGTTCTTC CASSFTGASNEQFF
TRBJ1-5 NA TRBV3-1/TRBV3-2 NA TGTGCCAGCAGCCAAGATAGCAGCTACAATCAGCCCCAGCATTTT CASSQDSSYNQPQHF
TRBJ2-3 NA TRBV19 NA TGTGCCAGTACCACCTCCGATAGCACAGATACGCAGTATTTT CASTTSDSTDTQYF
TRBJ2-4 NA TRBV7-8 TRBD2 TGTGCCAGCAGCTTGGGGTTGCCTGCGGGAGAAAACATTCAGTACTTC CASSLGLPAGENIQYF
TRBJ1-5 NA TRBV24-1 NA TGTGCCACCAGTGACAATCAGGGTCCCAATCAGCCCCAGCATTTT CATSDNQGPNQPQHF
TRBJ1-2 NA TRBV5-4 TRBD1 TGTGCCAGCAGCTTTGGAGGGGGCGCGAAGGGCTACACCTTC CASSFGGGAKGYTF
TRBJ2-7 NA TRBV6-1 TRBD1 TGTGCCAGCAGTGACCTCCGGGGACAGGGGGCTCCCGAGCAGTACTTC CASSDLRGQGAPEQYF
TRBJ2-7 NA TRBV2 NA TGTGCCAGCAGACAGACAGTGACCTACGAGCAGTACTTC CASRQTVTYEQYF
TRBJ1-4 NA TRBV15 TRBD1 TGTGCCACCAGCAGGCAGAGGGCGGACAGGGGTACCAATGAAAAACTGTTTTTT CATSRQRADRGTNEKLFF
TRBJ2-3 NA TRBV7-9 NA TGTGCCAGCAGCTTCGGGCGGGGGCAAACAGATACGCAGTATTTT CASSFGRGQTDTQYF
TRBJ1-4 NA TRBV6-1 TRBD1 TGTGCCAGCAGTCCGACAGGGACAGTGGGTGAAAAACTGTTTTTT CASSPTGTVGEKLFF
TRBJ1-5 few TRBV19 NA TGTGCCAGTAGTCCCGGCAGCAATAGCAATCAGCCCCAGCATTTT CASSPGSNSNQPQHF
TRBJ1-1 NA TRBV6-2/TRBV6-3 NA TGTGCCAGCAGTTCGACAGTGAACACTGAAGCTTTCTTT CASSSTVNTEAFF
TRBJ1-2 NA TRBV30 NA TGTGCCTGGAGCCCGTCCGGGTCCCATGGCTACACCTTC CAWSPSGSHGYTF
TRBJ2-7 NA TRBV5-5 NA TGTGCCAGCAGCTTGGCCGACACCTCGGGGGAGCAGTACTTC CASSLADTSGEQYF
TRBJ1-3 NA TRBV20-1 NA TGCAGTGCTAGAGGGGCATCCCAGATATATTTT CSARGASQIYF